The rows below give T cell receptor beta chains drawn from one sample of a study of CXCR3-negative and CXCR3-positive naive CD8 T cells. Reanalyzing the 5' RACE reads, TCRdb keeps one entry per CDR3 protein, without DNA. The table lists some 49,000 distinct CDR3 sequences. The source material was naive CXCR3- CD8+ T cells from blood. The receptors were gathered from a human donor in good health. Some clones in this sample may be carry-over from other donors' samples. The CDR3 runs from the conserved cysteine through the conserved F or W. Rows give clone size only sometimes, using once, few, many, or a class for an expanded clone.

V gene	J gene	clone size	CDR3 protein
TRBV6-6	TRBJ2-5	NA	CASSLRETQYF
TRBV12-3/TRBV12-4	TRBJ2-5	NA	CASSFHTGRTSGDQETQYF
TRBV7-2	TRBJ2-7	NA	CASSLVRYEQYF
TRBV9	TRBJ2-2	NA	CASSVVAGLDTGELFF
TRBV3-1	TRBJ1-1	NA	CASSVGSQIEAFF
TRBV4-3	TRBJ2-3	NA	CASSQDPGTGTDTQYF
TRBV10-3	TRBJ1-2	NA	CAISEAAEQQTNYGYTF
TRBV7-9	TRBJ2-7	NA	CASSTRDGYEQYF
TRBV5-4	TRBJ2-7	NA	CASSYGTATYEQYF
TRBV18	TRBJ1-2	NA	CASSPTAAGYTF
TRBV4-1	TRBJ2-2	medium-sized	CASSPVWGKNTGELFF
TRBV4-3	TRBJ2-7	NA	CASSQGHPSSYEQYF
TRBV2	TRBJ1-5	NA	CATSRGLGNSNQPQHF
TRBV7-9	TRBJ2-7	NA	CASSREGGHEQYF
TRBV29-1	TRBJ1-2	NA	CSVVVTGAAGYTF
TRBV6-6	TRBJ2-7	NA	CASSASPQGSHEQYF
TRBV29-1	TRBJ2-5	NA	CSVRLAGYQETQYF
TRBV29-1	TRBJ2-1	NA	CSVDPGTPRGNEQFF
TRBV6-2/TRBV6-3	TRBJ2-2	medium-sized	CASRATETGELFF
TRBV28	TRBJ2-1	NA	CASMDAGGNNEQFF
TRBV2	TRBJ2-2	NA	CASNLAGELFF
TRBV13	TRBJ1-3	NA	CASSSQGNTIYF
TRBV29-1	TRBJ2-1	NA	CSVDGSPNSGNEQFF
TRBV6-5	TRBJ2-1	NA	CASSYSKGDNEQFF
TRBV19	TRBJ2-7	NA	CASSEQEDEQYF
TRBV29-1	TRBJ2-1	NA	CSVAGTSGMKGDSYNEQFF
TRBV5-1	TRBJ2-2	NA	CASSPQGTGELFF
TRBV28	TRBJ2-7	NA	CATRDRGYEQYF